The 25 T cell receptor beta chains listed next were all sequenced from one sample in a study of early T cells in non-severe SARS-CoV-2 infection. TCRdb re-called the 5' RACE reads with MiXCR, one entry per CDR3 protein. The table includes 59,000 or so distinct CDR3 sequences, over 9.5% detected once. The sample in question was whole blood, obtained at baseline. Receptor source: an adult who was a healthcare worker with PCR-confirmed SARS-CoV-2 infection or an uninfected control (not recorded which).

V gene TRBV18 combines with J gene TRBJ1-6; D unclear. This CDR3 region has 14 residues. V was trimmed by 4 bases and J by 8 bases, leaving 12 bases between them. Germline CDR1 and CDR2: KGHSH and LQKENI. The CDR3 DNA sequence: TGTGCCAGCTCACTTACAGTCATCGATTCACCCCTCCACTTT. Protein sequence: CASSLTVIDSPLHF.

The chain uses TRBV27 and TRBJ2-3; possible D gene TRBD2, 6 bases. CDR3 size: 17 residues. The V gene's germline CDR1 is MNHEY and CDR2 SMNVEV (reference sequence). V was shortened by 0 bases and J by 3 bases, with 16 bases between the two germline ends. CDR3 sequence: CASSLSAGPFITDTQYF. The DNA for the CDR3 is TGTGCCAGCAGTTTATCGGCGGGGCCCTTCATAACAGATACGCAGTATTTT.

This clonotype occurred a few times. The rearrangement links TRBV5-4 to TRBJ2-1; D not certain. Trimming left V 2 bases short and J 7 bases short, with 10 bases between. This CDR3 is 13 amino acids long. Germline loops: CDR1 SGHNT, CDR2 YYREEE (reference sequence). The CDR3: CASSLGGLNEQFF. The CDR3 DNA reads TGTGCCAGCAGCTTAGGTGGTCTTAATGAGCAGTTCTTC.

This chain joins TRBV27 and TRBJ2-7, with TRBD1 matching 11 bases. CDR1 and CDR2 (germline): MNHEY, SMNVEV (reference sequence). V was pared by 8 bases and J by 3 bases, with 6 bases of the junction left unmatched. The CDR3 totals 14 residues. This chain's CDR3 is CASGGQGGIYEQYF. As DNA, the CDR3 is TGTGCCAGCGGGGGACAGGGGGGAATCTACGAGCAGTACTTC.

This clonotype occurred a few times. This rearrangement joins TRBV18 to TRBJ1-2; D gene uncertain. Trimming removed 2 bases at V and 2 bases at J, with 12 bases between. From germline, CDR1 is KGHSH and CDR2 LQKENI. The CDR3 has 15 residues. DNA for the CDR3: TGTGCCAGCTCACCAACGGACTCAATAAACTATGGCTACACCTTC. Translated: CASSPTDSINYGYTF. Filled out from reference TRBV18 and TRBJ1-2, the complete variable domain reads NAGVMQNPRHLVRRRGQEARLRCSPMKGHSHVYWYRQLPEEGLKFMVYLQKENIIDESGMPKERFSAEFPKEGPSILRIQQVVRGDSAAYFCASSPTDSINYGYTFGSGTRLTVV.

This clonotype appeared a few times. This CDR3 reads CASSYRAGELFF. For the CDR3, the DNA is TGTGCCAGCAGTTACAGGGCCGGGGAGCTGTTTTTT. The chain carries TRBV28 and TRBJ2-2; possibly TRBD1 for D (6 bases). This CDR3 region has 12 residues. Trimming took 4 bases from V and 6 from J, leaving 6 bases between them. Germline V gene sequence: CDR1 MDHEN, CDR2 SYDVKM.

This clonotype occurred a few times. CDR3 region: CASSLPGQENEKLFF. Here the CDR3 DNA reads TGTGCCAGCAGTCTCCCGGGACAGGAGAATGAAAAACTGTTTTTT. The V call is TRBV28, the J call TRBJ1-4; TRBD1 matches at 8 bases. Germline V CDR1 and CDR2: MDHEN, SYDVKM. J lost 5 bases, V lost 5 bases, and 7 bases had no gene match. The CDR3 extends over 15 amino acids.

This clonotype occurred a few times. The J gene is TRBJ2-3, the V gene TRBV27, with TRBD2 matching over 9 bases. From germline, CDR1 is MNHEY and CDR2 SMNVEV (reference sequence). The CDR3 length is 17 residues. After removal of 4 bases from V and 8 bases from J, the junction contained 16 bases not matched to a gene. The CDR3 region has the DNA TGTGCCAGCAGTTCGAACTCGCGGGAGGGCCGACGGGCTACGCAGTATTTT. It codes for CASSSNSREGRRATQYF.

This clonotype has a handful of counts. V usage is TRBV7-8 and J usage is TRBJ1-1, with TRBD1 matching 10 bases. Germline CDR1 is SGHVS and CDR2 is FQNEAQ. With V trimmed by 2 bases and J by 3 bases, 6 bases remained unmatched. This CDR3 contains 16 residues. This CDR3 reads CASSLRTGGFYTEAFF. In DNA, the CDR3 is TGTGCCAGCAGCTTACGGACAGGGGGTTTTTACACTGAAGCTTTCTTT. Looking up the rest from reference TRBV7-8 and TRBJ1-1 gives the full variable domain: GAGVSQSPRYKVAKRGQDVALRCDPISGHVSLFWYQQALGQGPEFLTYFQNEAQLDKSGLPSDRFFAERPEGSVSTLKIQRTQQEDSAVYLCASSLRTGGFYTEAFFGQGTRLTVV.

In DNA, the CDR3 is TGCAGCGTCGCCGGGACAGAATTATCCTACAATGAGCAGTTCTTC. Amino acids: CSVAGTELSYNEQFF. The chain combines TRBV29-1 with TRBJ2-1; TRBD1 aligns across 7 bases. The V gene's germline CDR1 is SQVTM and CDR2 ANQGSEA. This CDR3 comprises 15 residues. Unmatched junction bases numbered 9, after V lost 6 bases and J lost 1 base.

The chain couples TRBV3-1 to TRBJ2-7; 10 bases fit TRBD2. The junction had 1 base not matched to a gene; V was cut back by 5 bases and J by 0 bases. Looked up from germline, CDR1 is LGHDT and CDR2 is YNNKEL (reference sequence). The CDR3 has 14 residues. CDR3: CASSKRGGSYEQYF. The CDR3 nucleotides read TGTGCCAGCAGCAAGCGGGGGGGCTCCTACGAGCAGTACTTC.

In its sample, this clonotype was seen a few times. The genes are TRBV27 and TRBJ2-2; 8 bases fit TRBD2. CDR1 and CDR2 (germline): MNHEY, SMNVEV (reference sequence). The CDR3 loop spans 16 amino acids. V was pared by 0 bases and J by 7 bases, with 7 bases of the junction left unmatched. This CDR3 reads CASSLSSSGPFGELFF. As DNA, the CDR3 is TGTGCCAGCAGTTTATCGTCTAGCGGGCCTTTCGGGGAGCTGTTTTTT.

The chain employs TRBV7-2 and TRBJ1-2; 8 bases are shared with TRBD1. V trimming: 5 bases; J trimming: 5 bases; junction bases outside the gene matches: 16. The CDR3 contains 17 residues. CDR1 SGHTA and CDR2 FQGNSA come from the germline V gene. The CDR3 is CASSPDGQGAFRYGYTF. CDR3 DNA: TGTGCCAGCAGCCCCGATGGACAGGGCGCCTTTCGGTATGGCTACACCTTC.

The V call is TRBV7-2, the J call TRBJ2-7; 8 bases are a match to TRBD1. This CDR3 spans 13 amino acids. With 5 bases clipped from V and 5 bases from J, the junction kept 5 bases outside the gene matches. Germline V gene lookup returns CDR1 SGHTA and CDR2 FQGNSA. The CDR3 protein is CASSRTGNHEQYF. The CDR3 coding sequence is TGTGCCAGCAGCCGGACAGGGAACCACGAGCAGTACTTC.

The table lists this clonotype with many counts. The chain combines TRBV28 with TRBJ1-5; D is uncertain. From germline, CDR1 is MDHEN and CDR2 SYDVKM. With 3 bases removed from V and 6 bases from J, the gap between germline ends came to 15 bases. This CDR3 has 15 residues. In DNA form, the CDR3 reads TGTGCCAGCAGTTTCAACCCGTCAGAGAGTCAGCCCCAGCATTTT. This sequence encodes CASSFNPSESQPQHF. Filled out from reference TRBV28 and TRBJ1-5, the complete variable domain reads DVKVTQSSRYLVKRTGEKVFLECVQDMDHENMFWYRQDPGLGLRLIYFSYDVKMKEKGDIPEGYSVSREKKERFSLILESASTNQTSMYLCASSFNPSESQPQHFGDGTRLSIL.

The chain links TRBV28 to TRBJ1-1; no reliable D call. Germline-derived CDR1 and CDR2 are MDHEN and SYDVKM. Trimming removed 1 base from V and 5 bases from J, with 11 bases in between. The length of the CDR3 is 14 residues. CDR3: CASSLLASRTEAFF. The CDR3 coding sequence is TGTGCCAGCAGTTTATTAGCCAGTCGGACTGAAGCTTTCTTT.

This clonotype was observed at least ten times. The chain is built from TRBV3-1 and TRBJ1-4; D is unresolved. This CDR3 is 14 amino acids long. The ends were cut back, 2 bases at V and 5 bases at J, with 9 bases in the middle. In germline, CDR1 is LGHDT, CDR2 YNNKEL (reference sequence). The CDR3 sequence: CASSQSDGNEKLFF. As DNA, the CDR3 is TGTGCCAGCAGCCAATCAGACGGGAATGAAAAACTGTTTTTT.

The rearrangement joins TRBV5-1 to TRBJ2-5, with TRBD2 matching 10 bases. After removal of 0 bases from V and 0 bases from J, the junction contained 5 bases not matched to a gene. The CDR3 runs 17 residues. CDR1 is SGHRS and CDR2 is YFSETQ in the germline V gene. CDR3 nucleotides: TGCGCCAGCAGCTTGGCCCTAGCGGGAGCTAACCAAGAGACCCAGTACTTC. Translated, it gives CASSLALAGANQETQYF. The whole variable domain, filled in from reference TRBV5-1 and TRBJ2-5, reads KAGVTQTPRYLIKTRGQQVTLSCSPISGHRSVSWYQQTPGQGLQFLFEYFSETQRNKGNFPGRFSGRQFSNSRSEMNVSTLELGDSALYLCASSLALAGANQETQYFGPGTRLLVL.

With regard to this clonotype: This may be a read error, as it is one base from a much larger clone. V usage is TRBV15 and J usage is TRBJ2-5; D is unclear. This CDR3 has 13 residues. Germline V gene data show CDR1 as LNHNV and CDR2 as YYDKDF (reference sequence). CDR3 residues: CVTSRDRAGTQYF. CDR3 nucleotides: TGTGTCACCAGCAGAGACCGGGCCGGGACCCAGTACTTC.

This clonotype was seen a few times. As DNA, the CDR3 is TGTGCCAGCAGCCCCCCTACCGCCAGCACAGATACGCAGTATTTT. The encoded protein is CASSPPTASTDTQYF. V is TRBV7-6 and J is TRBJ2-3; no definite D call. Germline CDR1 is SGHVS and CDR2 is FNYEAQ. This CDR3 region has 15 residues. The germline V and J ends were trimmed by 5 bases and 0 bases, with 12 bases remaining between them.

The rearrangement joins TRBV20-1 to TRBJ2-1; 10 bases match TRBD2. Trimming at V came to 3 bases and at J to 7 bases, leaving 9 bases not matched to a gene. The CDR3 runs 15 residues. Germline-derived CDR1 and CDR2 are DFQATT and SNEGSKA (reference sequence). In DNA form, the CDR3 reads TGCAGTGCTAGCCCCATCGGGACTAGCGTTAATGAGCAGTTCTTC. Encoded protein: CSASPIGTSVNEQFF.

This clonotype was counted ten times or more. The chain recombines TRBV6-2 or TRBV6-3 with TRBJ2-7; D call uncertain. CDR1 and CDR2 (germline): MNHEY, SVGEGT. This CDR3 spans 12 amino acids. V shed 6 bases and J shed 4 bases, with 10 bases lying between them. In DNA form, the CDR3 reads TGTGCCAGCAGCCGGCTTAGTTACGAGCAGTACTTC. This translates into CASSRLSYEQYF.

The gene calls are TRBV3-1 and TRBJ1-1, with 7 nucleotides matching TRBD1. The CDR3 extends over 14 amino acids. Per the germline V gene, CDR1 is LGHDT and CDR2 is YNNKEL (reference sequence). V lost 4 bases to trimming and J lost 3 bases; unmatched junction nucleotides: 5. The CDR3 sequence: CASSPRGGHTEAFF. CDR3 nucleotides: TGTGCCAGCAGCCCCAGGGGGGGTCACACTGAAGCTTTCTTT.

At least ten counts were recorded for this clonotype. V usage is TRBV7-2 and J usage is TRBJ2-1; maybe TRBD2 (6 bases). CDR3 length equals 15 residues. Germline assignment: CDR1 SGHTA and CDR2 FQGNSA. Trimming pared 6 bases from V and 1 base from J, leaving 13 bases between. The CDR3 bases are TGTGCCAGCAGTTACTCTCGGGAGTCCTACAATGAGCAGTTCTTC. This encodes CASSYSRESYNEQFF.

This clonotype was counted at least ten times. J is TRBJ2-3 and V is TRBV5-4; the D gene could be TRBD1 or TRBD2 (5 bases each). The CDR3 sequence is 14 residues long. The V gene lost 0 bases and the J gene lost 6 bases, with 11 bases spanning the gap. Germline V lookup: CDR1 SGHNT, CDR2 YYREEE (reference sequence). The CDR3, as DNA: TGTGCCAGCAGCTTGGAGGGGAGCGGCGATACGCAGTATTTT. Its protein is CASSLEGSGDTQYF.